One sample yielded the 8 T cell receptor beta chains listed below, sequenced in a study of cytomegalovirus exposure and HLA in healthy donors. 13 Jbeta primers and 60 Vbeta primers were used for the PCR. TCRdb's copy holds only in-frame clones and misses some; the assay was immunoSEQ multiplex PCR. The sample gives approximately 91,000 clones, approximately 80% of which show up once; 9% to 12% is in the top ten. The sample taken for sequencing was PBMCs. These TCRs come from a human donor in good health.

On this clone itself: The same CDR3 is also encoded by other DNA sequences in this sample. The V call is TRBV7-3, the J call TRBJ1-6; 7 bases line up with TRBD1. V was clipped by 2 bases and J by 9 bases; unmatched bases: 4. Germline V gene sequence: CDR1 SGHTA, CDR2 FQGTGA. The CDR3 sequence is 14 residues long. CDR3 in amino acids: CASSLGQEFSPLHF. The CDR3 DNA follows: TGTGCCAGCAGCTTAGGACAGGAATTTTCACCCCTCCACTTT. The whole variable domain, remainder taken from reference TRBV7-3 and TRBJ1-6, is GAGVSQTPSNKVTEKGKYVELRCDPISGHTALYWYRQSLGQGPEFLIYFQGTGAADDSGLPNDRFFAVRPEGSVSTLKIQRTERGDSAVYLCASSLGQEFSPLHFGNGTRLTVT.

The genes are TRBV4-2 and TRBJ2-1; D gene unclear. The V gene's germline CDR1 is LGHNA and CDR2 YNFKEQ. The CDR3 has 15 amino acids. Trimming cost V 0 bases and J 8 bases, with 14 bases left between them. In DNA, the CDR3 is TGTGCCAGCAGCCAAGAAGGATCCACTCGGGATGAGCAGTTCTTC. It yields the protein CASSQEGSTRDEQFF.

J is TRBJ2-1 and V is TRBV27; 10 nucleotides match TRBD1. The germline V gene encodes CDR1 MNHEY and CDR2 SMNVEV (reference sequence). Trimming took 10 bases from V and 3 from J; bases not matched to a gene: 6. This CDR3 has 14 amino acids. In nucleotides, the CDR3 is TGTGCCACCCGGGACAGGGGTATCTACAATGAGCAGTTCTTC. It yields the protein CATRDRGIYNEQFF.

V is TRBV5-4 and J is TRBJ1-2; tentatively, D is TRBD1 (6 bases). Germline values: CDR1 SGHNT, CDR2 YYREEE (reference sequence). Trimming took 3 bases from V and 4 from J, leaving 10 bases between them. CDR3 size: 13 residues. Written as DNA, the CDR3 is TGTGCCAGCAGCTCGCGACAGGTCTATGGCTACACCTTC. This gives the protein CASSSRQVYGYTF.

The chain recombines TRBV18 with TRBJ2-1; TRBD2 might be the D (6 bases). V lost 2 bases and J lost 6, with 14 bases in between. Germline values: CDR1 KGHSH, CDR2 LQKENI. This CDR3 has 15 residues. The CDR3 nucleotides are TGTGCCAGCTCACCAAGGGGTAGCGGATCCAATGAGCAGTTCTTC. Translating gives CASSPRGSGSNEQFF.

This chain connects TRBV9 to TRBJ2-2; the match to TRBD2 covers 8 bases. Germline values: CDR1 SGDLS, CDR2 YYNGEE. The ends lost 0 bases at V and 3 bases at J; junction bases unmatched: 7. The CDR3 totals 17 residues. CDR3 coding DNA: TGTGCCAGCAGCGTAGCATCGGGAGGGAGGGACACCGGGGAGCTGTTTTTT. Translated, it gives CASSVASGGRDTGELFF.

V gene TRBV5-1 combines with J gene TRBJ2-7; TRBD1 is a possible D gene (6 bases). The CDR3 totals 15 residues. Trimming took off 4 bases at V and 1 base at J, with 15 bases between the two ends. CDR1 and CDR2 from the germline V gene are SGHRS and YFSETQ. The CDR3 region has the DNA TGCGCCAGCAGCCCCATACGGGACATTTCCTACGAGCAGTACTTC. Translating it yields CASSPIRDISYEQYF.

The chain has TRBV7-3 and TRBJ2-5, with 8 bases identical to TRBD2. The CDR3 is 15 residues long. Losses at the gene ends were 5 bases for V and 5 bases for J; bases not matched to a gene: 10. CDR1 SGHTA and CDR2 FQGTGA come from the germline V gene. CDR3 coding DNA: TGTGCCAGCAGCGAAAACGGGGGGGCCCGGGAGACCCAGTACTTC. This encodes CASSENGGARETQYF.